What follows is one TCR beta chain and its context. Its binding antigen is unknown. Nothing much larger sits one base from this clone, and base qualities are not available. This specimen belongs to a study of cytomegalovirus exposure and HLA in healthy donors (TCRdb year 2017). About the investigation overall: A later analysis indicated that the 130 or so validation repertoires were generated on the platform also employed for the approximately 700 repertoires of the first cohort. The study was designed to test whether signatures of past pathogen exposure could be identified by cataloging public T cell receptors. Besides the first cohort of roughly 640 subjects, a separate validation cohort made up of over 100 different subjects was used. To predict cytomegalovirus infection status, the study brought together high-throughput TCR immunosequencing, statistical association of individual TCRs with disease status, and machine learning. The research as a whole found: A few of the identified cytomegalovirus-associated TCR beta chains were confirmed in vitro to be specific for cytomegalovirus antigens. A total of 150 to 200 TCR beta chains were listed by the study as associated with cytomegalovirus. A later analysis lacked HLA typing for the validation cohort, so it scored co-occurrence in that cohort across all 120 repertoires. Subsequent analysis determined that TCRs grouped into clusters in the first cohort also showed a tendency toward co-occurrence across the 130 or so validation repertoires, and 94% of cluster scores exceeded 0. According to the authors, the approach could potentially be generalized to other disease states and immunological phenotypes. Cytomegalovirus status was reported to be diagnosed by the classifier with high specificity and sensitivity in both the original and validation cohorts. Most TCR sequences were seen in very few donors, while some public TCRs were found in many individuals.

Library preparation employed the immunoSEQ multiplex PCR assay. From the authors' description of their analysis: A statistical classification framework was built for diagnosing cytomegalovirus status from the catalog of TCR beta chain sequences. TCRdb retrieved this table from immuneACCESS and kept in-frame rearrangements only. Not all clones are present; in checked studies, unresolved V genes account for under half, and no reason is known for the remainder. V, J and clone size were drawn from that table, and D and trimming were deduced from the DNA. In this sample the table shows 150,000 or so clones, about 86% of which occur a single time. Clones ranked in the top ten supply 2% to 2.5% of the sample. The donors belonged to the validation cohort of about 130 subjects, which was separate from the roughly 700-subject first cohort. V is reduced by 7 bases and J by 2 bases, leaving a spacing of 8 bases between them. The CDR3 covers 12 residues, taking in both the cysteine and the phenylalanine. Of the read, only the CDR3 DNA is kept; its 36 bases are in frame from base 1. From the germline V gene, CDR1 is MDHEN and CDR2 is SYDVKM.

Source material: PBMCs. The rearranged segments are TRBV28 and TRBJ1-2, with no confidently assigned D gene. The clonotype was recovered from a human donor in good health. The CDR3 amino acid sequence is: CASMYLNYGYTF. The nucleotides are TGTGCCAGCATGTATTTAAACTATGGCTACACCTTC.